The rows below give T cell receptor beta chains drawn from one sample of a study of CD8+ T cells in alopecia areata. The method was immunoSEQ multiplex PCR; TCRdb's version includes in-frame clones alone and lacks a portion of them. There are about 140,000 clones in the sample; roughly four fifths occur only once, and roughly 25% lies in the top ten. The input for sequencing was CD8+ T cells sorted from blood, taken at week 4, from a patient treated with tofacitinib. The receptors originated from a human donor with alopecia areata. CDR3s include the opening cysteine and the closing phenylalanine or tryptophan. The order of the fields is V gene, clone size, J gene, CDR3 protein. Clone size is stated in some rows and not others, as once, few, many or a class when expanded.

TRBV15,once,TRBJ2-5,CATSNGGRKETQYF
TRBV11-2,.,.,CASSLDVWAGATYEQYF
TRBV21-1,.,TRBJ1-6,CASSKGATTGHRNSPLHF
TRBV6-1,.,TRBJ2-7,CASSEPTSGEQYF
TRBV11-2,.,TRBJ2-1,CASGPGPGGNEQFF
TRBV4-1,.,TRBJ1-1,CASRSNTGGGNTEAFF
TRBV7-6,.,TRBJ1-6,CASSTGQGIPPLHF
TRBV4-3,.,TRBJ2-7,CASSQDMRDYEQYF
TRBV7-9,few,TRBJ1-1,CASSPLSDRLNTEAFF
TRBV2,.,TRBJ1-1,CARGQGDTEAFF
TRBV7-8,.,TRBJ2-3,CASSWDSRTDTQYF
TRBV4-1,.,TRBJ2-3,CASSPQRGGSTDTQYF
TRBV6-1,.,TRBJ2-7,CASSEGGSEQYF
TRBV13,.,TRBJ1-2,CASSLEEGSSGYTF
TRBV7-2,.,TRBJ1-2,CASSLGDTYGYTF
TRBV27,once,TRBJ2-1,CASMVGRLYNEQFF
TRBV7-9,.,TRBJ2-2,CASSTYYRPNTGELFF
TRBV4-2,.,TRBJ2-1,CASSQGTGSVNEQFF
TRBV5-4,.,TRBJ1-2,CASSFGAYGYTF
TRBV30,.,TRBJ2-7,CAWSTGTGAYEQYF
TRBV5-4,.,TRBJ1-4,CASSLGEGNEKLFF
TRBV4-3,.,TRBJ2-3,CASSQSSRGLPDTQYF
TRBV6-5,.,TRBJ2-5,CASRRDHSGGETQYF
TRBV15,.,TRBJ2-3,CATSRDYFEAPPSTDTQYF
TRBV18,.,TRBJ2-7,CASSPQDRGSYEQYF
TRBV6-5,few,TRBJ2-1,CASTPGLAESNEQFF
TRBV5-1,.,TRBJ1-1,CASSLEGYGDNTEAFF
TRBV27,.,TRBJ2-1,CASSLGTSGKNEQFF
TRBV7-9,few,TRBJ2-2,CASPGRDPNTGELFF
TRBV9,.,TRBJ2-7,CASKAYEQYF
TRBV27,.,TRBJ1-2,CASTFRTGGIYGYTF
TRBV4-3,.,TRBJ2-5,CASSQDRTSQETQYF
TRBV2,many,TRBJ1-1,CASSRGGFTTEAFF
TRBV5-1,.,TRBJ2-7,CASSVGQGIFYEQYF
TRBV18,.,TRBJ2-5,CASSPPSPGQETQYF
TRBV5-1,few,TRBJ2-7,CASSPGLADYEQYF
TRBV7-9,.,TRBJ2-2,CASSFTTPNTGELFF
TRBV7-9,.,TRBJ2-7,CASSPRQGGEIYEQYF
TRBV27,.,TRBJ2-7,CASSGGGNPYEQYF